Listed here are 16 T cell receptor beta chains from one sample, sequenced in a study of molecular identifiers for immune sequencing clone quantification. Via MiXCR, TCRdb re-called the PCR reads, giving one row per CDR3 protein. The table includes approximately 590,000 distinct CDR3 sequences, about 25% detected once. The sample taken for sequencing was naive CD8+ T cells from blood, with Jurkat cell RNA spiked in. The subset: FACS-sorted CD8+CD4-CCR7+CD45RA+ naive T cells. The receptors stem from a human donor in good health. Some libraries in this study had Jurkat cell RNA spiked in.

In the case of this clonotype: A much more abundant neighbour one base away suggests this may be a read error. The gene calls are TRBV13 and TRBJ2-2; no firm D call. The length of the CDR3 is 17 residues. V was trimmed by 2 bases and J by 0 bases, leaving 13 bases between them. Germline V gene sequence: CDR1 PRHDT, CDR2 FYEKMQ (reference sequence). The CDR3: CASSLSPGGPNTGELFF. In nucleotides, the CDR3 is TGTGCCAGCAGCTTATCCCCAGGCGGACCGAACACCGGGGAGCTGTTTTTT.

Remarks on this clonotype: A much larger clone is a single base away; this may be a read error. The chain couples TRBV9 to TRBJ2-3; maybe TRBD2 (6 bases). This CDR3 comprises 15 residues. CDR1 and CDR2 (germline): SGDLS, YYNGEE. Trimming took 0 bases from V and 2 from J, leaving 10 bases between them. The CDR3 region has the DNA TGTGCCAGCAGCGTAGCTGGCGGGGTCACAGATACGCAGTATTTT. Its translation: CASSVAGGVTDTQYF.

The J gene is TRBJ1-1, the V gene TRBV11-2; no clear D gene. CDR3 length: 12 amino acids. Germline V lookup: CDR1 SGHAT, CDR2 FQNNGV. The ends were cut back, 5 bases at V and 4 bases at J, with 8 bases in the middle. CDR3 nucleotides: TGTGCCAGCAGCGTATTGGTCACTGAAGCTTTCTTT. Encoded protein: CASSVLVTEAFF.

Only a few counts were recorded for this clonotype. The chain couples TRBV19 to TRBJ2-1; 9 nucleotides match TRBD2. CDR3 size: 16 residues. With 3 bases clipped from V and 5 bases from J, the junction kept 8 bases outside the gene matches. CDR1 and CDR2 (germline): LNHDA, SQIVND (reference sequence). CDR3 residues: CASSILAGSTHNEQFF. The CDR3 DNA reads TGTGCCAGTAGTATCCTAGCGGGATCGACCCACAATGAGCAGTTCTTC.

This clonotype was recorded at least ten times. The rearrangement uses TRBV7-9 and TRBJ2-7; TRBD2 agrees at 10 bases. The germline gives CDR1 SEHNR, CDR2 FQNEAQ (reference sequence). The CDR3 is 15 amino acids. Trimming cost V 1 base and J 3 bases; bases outside gene matches: 3. CDR3 protein: CASSLVIAGGYEQYF. CDR3 coding DNA: TGTGCCAGCAGCTTAGTCATAGCGGGGGGCTACGAGCAGTACTTC.

V and J are TRBV4-1 and TRBJ1-5; the D gene is possibly TRBD1 (5 bases). The CDR3 runs to 17 residues. In germline, CDR1 is MGHRA, CDR2 YSYEKL. V shed 0 bases and J shed 4 bases, with 16 bases lying between them. The DNA for the CDR3 is TGCGCCAGCAGCCAAGAGCGGGGGGAGGTTTTGAATCAGCCCCAGCATTTT. Translation: CASSQERGEVLNQPQHF.

In DNA form, the CDR3 reads TGTGCCAGCAGCTCACTCCCCTCCTACGAGCAGTACTTC. This sequence encodes CASSSLPSYEQYF. The chain has TRBV7-9 and TRBJ2-7, with D hard to call. Germline CDR1 is SEHNR and CDR2 is FQNEAQ (reference sequence). The germline V and J ends were trimmed by 4 bases and 0 bases, with 7 bases remaining between them. The CDR3 sequence is 13 residues long.

This clonotype was recorded a few times. This chain joins TRBV30 and TRBJ2-1, with D maybe TRBD1 (5 bases). Germline loops: CDR1 GTSNPN, CDR2 SVGIG (reference sequence). Deletions cut 8 bases from V and 3 bases from J, with 8 bases between. This CDR3 is built from 11 residues. DNA of the CDR3: TGTGCCACCGACAGCTACAATGAGCAGTTCTTC. Translation gives CATDSYNEQFF.

The chain employs TRBV24-1 and TRBJ1-1; D is undetermined. The V end lost 4 bases, the J end lost 11 bases, and 13 bases lay between the germline ends. From germline, CDR1 is KGHDR and CDR2 SFDVKD. CDR3 length: 12 amino acids. CDR3 sequence: CATSDGGLEAFF. The CDR3 DNA reads TGTGCCACCAGTGACGGAGGATTGGAGGCTTTCTTT.

This clonotype was counted ten times or more. The gene calls are TRBV5-1 and TRBJ2-3, with a weak D call TRBD1 (6 bases). V was trimmed by 3 bases and J by 2 bases, leaving 13 bases between them. CDR1 is SGHRS and CDR2 is YFSETQ in the germline V gene. The CDR3 has 15 amino acids. CDR3 amino acids: CASSSGTLNTDTQYF. The CDR3 bases are TGCGCCAGCAGCTCCGGGACACTAAACACAGATACGCAGTATTTT.

As concerns this clonotype: A read error is possible here, since a much larger clone lies one base away. The chain combines TRBV29-1 with TRBJ1-1; D perhaps matches TRBD1 (5 bases). The germline V gene has CDR1 SQVTM and CDR2 ANQGSEA. The length of the CDR3 is 15 residues. Trimming cost V 2 bases and J 6 bases, with 19 bases left between them. This CDR3 is CSVETLTGVDAEAFF. The CDR3, as DNA: TGCAGCGTTGAAACCCTTACGGGGGTGGACGCTGAAGCTTTCTTT.

This clonotype was recorded at least ten times. The chain employs TRBV27 and TRBJ1-4; D gene ambiguous. The CDR3 runs 12 residues. Trimming took off 10 bases at V and 7 bases at J, with 13 bases between the two ends. Germline assignment: CDR1 MNHEY and CDR2 SMNVEV (reference sequence). The CDR3 loop reads CATGSGGEKLFF. The CDR3 DNA reads as TGTGCCACAGGATCGGGAGGTGAAAAACTGTTTTTT.

This clonotype has at least ten counts. This chain connects TRBV25-1 to TRBJ2-5; D may be TRBD1 (6 bases). This CDR3 contains 15 residues. V was trimmed by 3 bases and J by 3 bases, leaving 14 bases between them. In germline, CDR1 is MGHDK, CDR2 SYGVNS. CDR3 residues: CASSDQGFLEETQYF. The CDR3 bases are TGTGCCAGCAGTGACCAGGGGTTTCTTGAAGAGACCCAGTACTTC.

This clonotype has a count of ten or more. The chain combines TRBV6-5 with TRBJ1-2; D possibly corresponds to TRBD1 (6 bases). The CDR3 runs 15 residues. V was pared by 0 bases and J by 4 bases, with 12 bases between. Germline CDR1 MNHEY, CDR2 SVGAGI. As DNA, the CDR3 is TGTGCCAGCAGTTACTCGGCACAGGGTCTCTATGGCTACACCTTC. Translation gives CASSYSAQGLYGYTF.

The count of this clonotype is one. The genes are TRBV12-3 or TRBV12-4 and TRBJ2-3, with D hard to call. This CDR3 has 18 residues. V gave up 5 bases and J gave up 6 bases, with 27 bases separating them. The chain's CDR3 is CASSPQPLPASVGDTQYF. CDR3 nucleotide sequence: TGTGCCAGCAGTCCCCAACCCCTCCCGGCGAGCGTCGGGGATACGCAGTATTTT.

This rearrangement joins TRBV6-2 or TRBV6-3 to TRBJ1-5; tentative D call: TRBD1 (6 bases). This CDR3 contains 16 residues. V lost 2 bases and J lost 0, with 11 bases in between. The V gene's germline CDR1 is MNHEY and CDR2 SVGEGT. CDR3 sequence reads: CASSYVRTDSNQPQHF. CDR3 DNA sequence: TGTGCCAGCAGTTACGTCAGGACAGATAGCAATCAGCCCCAGCATTTT.